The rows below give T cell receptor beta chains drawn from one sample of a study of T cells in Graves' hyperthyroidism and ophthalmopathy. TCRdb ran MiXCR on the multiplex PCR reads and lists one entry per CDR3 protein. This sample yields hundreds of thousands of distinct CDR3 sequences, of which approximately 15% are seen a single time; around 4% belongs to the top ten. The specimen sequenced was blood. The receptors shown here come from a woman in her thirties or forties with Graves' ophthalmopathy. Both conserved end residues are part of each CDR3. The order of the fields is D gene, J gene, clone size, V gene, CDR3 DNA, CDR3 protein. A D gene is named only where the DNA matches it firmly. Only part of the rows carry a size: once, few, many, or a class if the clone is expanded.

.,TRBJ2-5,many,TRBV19,TGTGCCAGTAGTAATCCCCGGGAGAATTCTGAGACCCAGTACTTC,CASSNPRENSETQYF
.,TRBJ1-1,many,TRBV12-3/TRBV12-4,TGTGCCAGCAGCCAAGGGGGGGGGGCCCGCACTGAAGCTTTCTTT,CASSQGGGARTEAFF
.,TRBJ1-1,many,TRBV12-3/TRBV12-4,TGTGCCAGCAGTTTCAATCTCCACTCGAACACTGAAGCTTTCTTT,CASSFNLHSNTEAFF
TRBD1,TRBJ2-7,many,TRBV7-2,TGTGCCAGCAGCGAGGGGGCTAGTTTCTACGAGCAGTACTTC,CASSEGASFYEQYF
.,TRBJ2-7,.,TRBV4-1,TGCGCCAGCAGCCAAGAATCCCGCAGGGGCTACGAGCAGTACTTC,CASSQESRRGYEQYF
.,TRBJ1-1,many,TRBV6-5,TGTGCCAGCAGTTACGCCCAGACATCTCCAGCTTTCTTT,CASSYAQTSPAFF
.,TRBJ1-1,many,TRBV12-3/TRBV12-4,TGTGCCAGCAGTTTCAGCCCCGGAGCAATGACTGAAGCTTTCTTT,CASSFSPGAMTEAFF
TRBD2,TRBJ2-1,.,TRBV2,TGTGCCACCCAGACGGGACTAGCGGCCCATGAGCAGTTCTTC,CATQTGLAAHEQFF
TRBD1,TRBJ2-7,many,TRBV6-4,TGTGCCAGCAGCCCAGACAGGGGGCGCCGTGTCCCCTACGAGCAGTACTTC,CASSPDRGRRVPYEQYF
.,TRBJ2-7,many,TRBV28,TGTGCCAGCAGTTTATGGGACTCCTACGAGCAGTACTTC,CASSLWDSYEQYF
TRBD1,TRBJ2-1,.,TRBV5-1,TGCGCCAGCAGCTCCGGGACAGGGGGCTACAATGAGCAGTTCTTC,CASSSGTGGYNEQFF
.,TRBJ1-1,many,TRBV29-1,TGCAGCGTTTCTCCAGCAGGGTGGAACACTGAAGCTTTCTTT,CSVSPAGWNTEAFF
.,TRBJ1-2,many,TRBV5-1,TGCGCCAGCAGTCGGACACAGGGAGGCTATGGCTACACCTTC,CASSRTQGGYGYTF
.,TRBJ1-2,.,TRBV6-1,TGTGCCAGCAGTAAGGACCGCTTTCGATCTAACTATGGCTACACCTTC,CASSKDRFRSNYGYTF
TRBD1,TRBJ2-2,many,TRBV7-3,TGTGCCAGCAGCCCCCGTTGGACAGGGGAGGGTGCCGGGGAGCTGTTTTTT,CASSPRWTGEGAGELFF
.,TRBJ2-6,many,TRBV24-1,TGTGCCACCAGTGACTCGGGCCGCTTCTCTGGGGCCAACGTCCTGACTTTC,CATSDSGRFSGANVLTF
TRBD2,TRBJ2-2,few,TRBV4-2,TGTGCCAGCAGCCAAGACCCCCTTCTAGCGGAGCGCACCGGGGAGCTGTTTTTT,CASSQDPLLAERTGELFF
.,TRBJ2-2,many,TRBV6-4,TGTGCCAGCATCACCAGGGGCCCGAACACCGGGGAGCTGTTTTTT,CASITRGPNTGELFF
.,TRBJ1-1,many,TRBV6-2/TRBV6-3,TGTGCCGCCAAGGGGATCTTGAACACTGAAGCTTTCTTT,CAAKGILNTEAFF
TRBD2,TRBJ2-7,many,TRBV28,TGTGCCAGCAGTTTAAATGAAGGGGGACTAGCGGGAGAGCAGTACTTC,CASSLNEGGLAGEQYF
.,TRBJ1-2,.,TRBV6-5,TGTGCCAGCAGTTACGCCAGCGGGGGCCGTGGCTACACCTTC,CASSYASGGRGYTF
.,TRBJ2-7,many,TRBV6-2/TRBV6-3,TGTGCCAGCAGTTACCCGGGCCTCTCCTACGAGCAGTACTTC,CASSYPGLSYEQYF
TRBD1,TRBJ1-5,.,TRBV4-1,TGCGCCAGCAGCCATCTACAGGGGGCCGAACAGCCCCAGCATTTT,CASSHLQGAEQPQHF
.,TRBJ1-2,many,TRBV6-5,TGTGCCAGCGCCCCGAGGGGAGGTTCGAATGGCTACACCTTC,CASAPRGGSNGYTF
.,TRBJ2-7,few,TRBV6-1,TGTGCCAGCAGGGGAGGACAGAACTCCTACGAGCAGTACTTC,CASRGGQNSYEQYF
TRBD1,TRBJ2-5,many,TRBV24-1,TGTGCCACCAGTGACTCCGGGACAGGTGCACAAGAGACCCAGTACTTC,CATSDSGTGAQETQYF
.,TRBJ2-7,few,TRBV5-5,TGTGCCAGCAGCTTGGGTGACACCATGGGGTCCGAGCAGTACTTC,CASSLGDTMGSEQYF
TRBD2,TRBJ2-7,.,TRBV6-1,TGTGCCAGCAGACCCGAGACTAGCGGGAGGTCGAAGGCCTTC,CASRPETSGRSKAF
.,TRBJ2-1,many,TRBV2,TGTGCCAGCGGCGATACTTCCTACAATGAGCAGTTCTTC,CASGDTSYNEQFF
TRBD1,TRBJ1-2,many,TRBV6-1,TGTGCCAGCAGAACCGGGACAGCTAATAACTATGGCTACACCTTC,CASRTGTANNYGYTF
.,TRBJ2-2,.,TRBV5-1,TGCGCCAGCAGCTTGACCGGGACCGAGAACACCGGGGAGCTGTTTTTT,CASSLTGTENTGELFF
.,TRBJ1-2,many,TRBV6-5,TGTGCCAGCAGTTACTCGATGACTTCCTATGGCTACACCTTC,CASSYSMTSYGYTF
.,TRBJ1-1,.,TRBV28,TGTGCCAGCATTGGAGGTTCGGCAGGGCTTAACACTGAAGCTTTCTTT,CASIGGSAGLNTEAFF
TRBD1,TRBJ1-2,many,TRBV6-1,TGTGCCAGCAGGGACATAGGGACAGGGGGACTTGGCTACACCTTC,CASRDIGTGGLGYTF
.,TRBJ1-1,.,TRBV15,TGTGCCACCAGCTTTACGATGGGAGGGTCGGAAGCTTTCTTT,CATSFTMGGSEAFF
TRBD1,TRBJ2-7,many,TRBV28,TGTGCCAGCAGCGGACAGGGGGGGTACGAGCAGTACTTC,CASSGQGGYEQYF
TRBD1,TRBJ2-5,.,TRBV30,TGTGCCTGGAACACCGGGGACAGGGGGCGCAGAGAGACCCAGTACTTC,CAWNTGDRGRRETQYF
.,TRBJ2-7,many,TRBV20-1,TGCAGTGCTGCAGGGATCCTCCTAAACTCCTACGAGCAGTACTTC,CSAAGILLNSYEQYF
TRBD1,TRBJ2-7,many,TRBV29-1,TGCAGCGTTGCAAAACAGGGGTACGAGCAGTACTTC,CSVAKQGYEQYF
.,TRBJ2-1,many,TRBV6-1,TGTGCCAGCAGCAGCAGGAGGGCGGCCATAAATGAGCAGTTCTTC,CASSSRRAAINEQFF